This T cell receptor (beta chain) derives from a study of response to subunit inactivated influenza vaccine (dated by TCRdb to 2016 to 2019). Describing the broader study: Deep quantitative profiling of the T cell receptor repertoire was used in the study to follow responses to a trivalent subunit inactivated influenza vaccine. Results and caveats for the whole study, not just this receptor: It was suggested by the authors that each seasonal influenza vaccination may recruit only a limited number of new T cells.

Many counts were recorded for this clonotype. This clone's antigen is unknown. Per-base qualities were not stored, and no clone one base away is much larger. Library preparation employed RT-PCR. Sequenced on an Illumina HiSeq 2500. The public reads were reanalyzed by TCRdb: fastp trimming at Q25, MiXCR alignment, in-frame beta chains only. One record per CDR3 amino acid sequence lists the most common genes and DNA. The sample contains around 850,000 distinct CDR3 sequences, under 20% of them found a single time. The ten largest clones add up to about a tenth of the sample. V and J are truncated by 3 bases and 4 bases respectively, leaving an intervening sequence of 9 bases. Spanning cysteine to phenylalanine, the CDR3 consists of 13 amino acids. Left in the record is the CDR3 DNA by itself, 39 bases read in frame from the first base.

The clonotype originates from a man aged 50 to 60 who received an inactivated influenza vaccine. Donor details come from another sample of the same person, matched by shared clones. Recombination linked TRBV12-3 or TRBV12-4 to TRBJ1-2; the D gene is unclear. Sample: PBMCs from blood, taken 4 to 6 days after vaccination. In nucleotide form, the sequence is TGTGCCAGCAGTTTCGAGGGATTCTATGGCTACACCTTC. Translated, it gives CASSFEGFYGYTF.